In this sample, the clone carrying this T cell receptor (beta chain) turned up a few times. Antigen specificity is unknown. This sample is part of a study of regulatory T cells in long-lasting Graves disease. The ends were cut back, 2 bases at V and 8 bases at J, with 16 bases in the middle. CDR1 is MNHEY, CDR2 SMNVEV, per germline (reference sequence). CDR3 size: 15 residues. Time point: newly diagnosed GD, antithyroid drugs for less than 3 months. Preparation of the TCR library used RNA extracted from PBMCs. Overall study results and limits: A reduction in accuracy may have resulted from the small sample size.

With iRepertoire HTBI primers and Arm-PCR of CDR3 regions, TCR beta libraries were built. TCRdb used MiXCR to reprocess the multiplex PCR reads, holding one entry per CDR3 protein. The sample holds about 460,000 distinct CDR3 sequences; 12% to 15% are singletons and the top ten take roughly a sixth. These data were also reused for a study on T cells in Graves' hyperthyroidism and ophthalmopathy. That report adds: Expanded thyroid clonotypes (above 0.001) were mostly also found in blood. In the analysis, a 13 V-J model separated ophthalmopathy from stable hyperthyroidism.

The source is a woman aged 50 to 60 with Graves disease. Specimen: peripheral blood mononuclear cells (PBMCs), collected at new diagnosis, from a patient treated with antithyroid drugs. The rearrangement uses TRBV27 and TRBJ2-1; the D call may be TRBD1 or TRBD2 (5 bases each). CDR3 sequence reads: CASSLVRLRGYEQFF. Here the CDR3 DNA reads TGTGCCAGCAGTTTAGTCAGACTAAGGGGTTATGAGCAGTTCTTC.